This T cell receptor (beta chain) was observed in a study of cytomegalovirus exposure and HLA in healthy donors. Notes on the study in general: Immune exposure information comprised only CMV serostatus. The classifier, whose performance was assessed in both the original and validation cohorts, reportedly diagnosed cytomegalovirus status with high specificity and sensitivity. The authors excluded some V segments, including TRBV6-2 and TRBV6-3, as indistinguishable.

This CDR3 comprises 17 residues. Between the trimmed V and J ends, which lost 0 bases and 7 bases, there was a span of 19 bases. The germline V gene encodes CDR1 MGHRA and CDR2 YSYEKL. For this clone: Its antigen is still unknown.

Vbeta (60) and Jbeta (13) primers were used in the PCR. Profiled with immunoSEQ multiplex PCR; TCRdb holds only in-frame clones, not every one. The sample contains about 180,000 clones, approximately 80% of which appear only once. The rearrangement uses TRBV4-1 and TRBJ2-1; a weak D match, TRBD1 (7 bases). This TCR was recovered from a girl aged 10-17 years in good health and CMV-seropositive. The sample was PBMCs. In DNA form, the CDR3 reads TGCGCCAGCAGCCAAGAAAGGGGGCGGGAAAGGATTAATGAGCAGTTCTTC. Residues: CASSQERGRERINEQFF.